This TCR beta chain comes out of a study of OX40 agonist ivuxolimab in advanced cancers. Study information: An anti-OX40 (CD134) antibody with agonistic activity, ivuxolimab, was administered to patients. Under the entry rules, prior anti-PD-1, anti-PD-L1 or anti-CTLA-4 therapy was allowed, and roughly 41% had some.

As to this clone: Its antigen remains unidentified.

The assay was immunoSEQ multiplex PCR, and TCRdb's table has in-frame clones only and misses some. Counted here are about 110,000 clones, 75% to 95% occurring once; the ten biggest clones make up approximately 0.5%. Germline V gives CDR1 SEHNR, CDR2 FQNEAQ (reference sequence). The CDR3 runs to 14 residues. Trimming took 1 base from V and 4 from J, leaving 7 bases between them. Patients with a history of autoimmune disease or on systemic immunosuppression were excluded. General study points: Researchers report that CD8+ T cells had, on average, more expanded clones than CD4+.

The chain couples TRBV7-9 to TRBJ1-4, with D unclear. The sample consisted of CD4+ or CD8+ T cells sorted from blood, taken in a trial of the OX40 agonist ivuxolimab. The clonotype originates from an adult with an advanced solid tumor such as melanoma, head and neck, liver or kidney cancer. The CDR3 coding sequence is TGTGCCAGCAGCTTAGGGGTGGGTAATGAAAAACTGTTTTTT. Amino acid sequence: CASSLGVGNEKLFF.